Each of the 15 T cell receptor beta chains below was sequenced from the same sample in a study of T cells after posttransplantation cyclophosphamide. Here immunoSEQ multiplex PCR was the method, and the copy in TCRdb shows in-frame clones only, minus some. This table holds around 35,000 clones with no singletons; the top ten claim 6.5% to 7%. The sequencing sample was made of PBMCs. These receptors came from a woman between 50 and 59 years old in good health and a related stem cell transplant donor.

This clone was recorded a few times. The chain employs TRBV7-2 and TRBJ1-4, with D perhaps matching TRBD1 (5 bases). Germline V gene data show CDR1 as SGHTA and CDR2 as FQGNSA. The CDR3 loop spans 15 amino acids. The germline V and J ends were trimmed by 2 bases and 8 bases, with 15 bases remaining between them. For the CDR3, the DNA is TGTGCCAGCAGCTTACATCTCGGGGGAGGCGAAAAACTGTTTTTT. Its protein product is CASSLHLGGGEKLFF.

This clone was detected many times. This sequence joins TRBV7-2 and TRBJ1-4; possibly TRBD1 for D (6 bases). Germline V lookup: CDR1 SGHTA, CDR2 FQGNSA. This CDR3 contains 13 residues. V was clipped by 7 bases and J by 5 bases, with 11 bases between them. The CDR3 region is CASNGQTNEKLFF. CDR3 coding DNA: TGTGCCAGCAACGGACAGACGAATGAAAAACTGTTTTTT. Using reference TRBV7-2 and TRBJ1-4 for the parts outside the CDR3, the full variable domain is GAGVSQSPSNKVTEKGKDVELRCDPISGHTALYWYRQSLGQGLEFLIYFQGNSAPDKSGLPSDRFSAERTGGSVSTLTIQRTQQEDSAVYLCASNGQTNEKLFFGSGTQLSVL.

This clone was picked up many times. V gene TRBV4-1 combines with J gene TRBJ1-5; 7 bases align to TRBD1. V was clipped by 4 bases and J by 5 bases; unmatched bases: 11. Germline assignment: CDR1 MGHRA and CDR2 YSYEKL. The CDR3 totals 16 residues. CDR3 loop: CASSRTGQTDDQPQHF. The CDR3, as DNA: TGCGCCAGCAGCCGTACGGGACAGACTGATGATCAGCCCCAGCATTTT.

This clone was observed at least ten times. The chain carries TRBV2 and TRBJ2-7; tentatively, D is TRBD2 (6 bases). The CDR3 spans 13 residues. Between the trimmed V and J ends, which lost 6 bases and 3 bases, there was a span of 12 bases. The germline gives CDR1 SNHLY, CDR2 FYNNEI. In nucleotides, the CDR3 is TGTGCCAGCAGGGGGACTGGAGACTACGAGCAGTACTTC. Its protein product is CASRGTGDYEQYF.

The sample holds many counts of this clone. This sequence joins TRBV5-6 and TRBJ1-5; D remains ambiguous. The CDR3 is made up of 12 amino acids. The V end was cut by 3 bases, the J end by 3 bases, with 4 bases between. CDR1 and CDR2 (germline): SGHDT, YYEEEE. The CDR3 nucleotides are TGTGCCAGCAGCTCCCTCAATCAGCCCCAGCATTTT. It translates to CASSSLNQPQHF.

This clone has at least ten counts. The chain has TRBV7-8 and TRBJ1-1, with D maybe TRBD1 (6 bases). V dropped 3 bases and J dropped 3 bases, with 11 bases sitting between them. This CDR3 has 14 amino acids. Germline assignment: CDR1 SGHVS and CDR2 FQNEAQ. CDR3 in amino acids: CASSLETGDTEAFF. DNA for the CDR3: TGTGCCAGCAGCTTGGAGACAGGTGACACTGAAGCTTTCTTT.

This clone came up many times. The chain has TRBV19 and TRBJ1-5; 8 bases line up with TRBD1. From germline, CDR1 is LNHDA and CDR2 SQIVND (reference sequence). With V trimmed by 3 bases and J by 7 bases, 8 bases remained unmatched. The CDR3 length is 15 residues. CDR3 sequence reads: CASSIIRTGHQPQHF. The CDR3 region has the DNA TGTGCCAGTAGTATCATTCGGACAGGGCACCAGCCCCAGCATTTT. The variable domain in full, completed from reference TRBV19 and TRBJ1-5, reads DGGITQSPKYLFRKEGQNVTLSCEQNLNHDAMYWYRQDPGQGLRLIYYSQIVNDFQKGDIAEGYSVSREKKESFPLTVTSAQKNPTAFYLCASSIIRTGHQPQHFGDGTRLSIL.

This clone was seen a handful of times. The chain couples TRBV6-5 to TRBJ1-6, with D perhaps TRBD1 (6 bases). This CDR3 is built from 14 residues. Germline V lookup: CDR1 MNHEY, CDR2 SVGAGI. With 4 bases removed from V and 12 bases from J, the gap between germline ends came to 16 bases. CDR3 coding DNA: TGTGCCAGCAGTTTGGCCCAGGGGACGAAACCCCTCCACTTT. It specifies CASSLAQGTKPLHF.

There are a few counts of this clone. The rearrangement joins TRBV9 to TRBJ2-5; no clear D. V lost 0 bases and J 5 bases, leaving 8 bases between the germline ends. The CDR3 contains 13 residues. Per germline, CDR1 SGDLS and CDR2 YYNGEE. The CDR3 nucleotides read TGTGCCAGCAGCGTAGAAGCCCGGGAGACCCAGTACTTC. It specifies CASSVEARETQYF.

This clone was detected ten times or more. The V gene is TRBV6-6, the J gene TRBJ1-5; TRBD1 might be the D (6 bases). Trimming shortened V by 0 bases and J by 12 bases, and 9 bases separated the two germline ends. CDR1 is MNHNY, CDR2 SVGAGI, per germline (reference sequence). CDR3 length: 12 residues. The CDR3 DNA follows: TGTGCCAGCAGTTACTCGAGGGACAACCAGCATTTT. This encodes CASSYSRDNQHF.

This clone was picked up many times. The chain carries TRBV7-9 and TRBJ1-2; TRBD1 is a possible D gene (6 bases). V lost 1 base, J lost 8 bases, and 20 bases lay in between. CDR1 is SEHNR, CDR2 FQNEAQ, per germline (reference sequence). The CDR3 extends over 16 amino acids. CDR3 nucleotides: TGTGCCAGCAGCTTAGGCGGACAGCGAGGGAGTCTCGGCTACACCTTC. This encodes CASSLGGQRGSLGYTF. Full variable domain (missing parts from reference TRBV7-9 and TRBJ1-2): DTGVSQNPRHKITKRGQNVTFRCDPISEHNRLYWYRQTLGQGPEFLTYFQNEAQLEKSRLLSDRFSAERPKGSFSTLEIQRTEQGDSAMYLCASSLGGQRGSLGYTFGSGTRLTVV.

This clone was seen ten or more times. The chain recombines TRBV6-2 or TRBV6-3 with TRBJ2-1; D is unclear. The germline CDR1 and CDR2 sequences are MNHEY and SVGEGT. The CDR3 sequence is 14 residues long. V dropped 7 bases and J dropped 6 bases, with 16 bases sitting between them. DNA of the CDR3: TGTGCCAGCAACGACAACACCCCAGGCAATGAGCAGTTCTTC. It specifies CASNDNTPGNEQFF.

This clone came up many times. This sequence joins TRBV18 and TRBJ2-7; a possible D gene is TRBD1 (6 bases). CDR1 is KGHSH and CDR2 is LQKENI in the germline V gene. V was trimmed by 2 bases and J by 2 bases, leaving 25 bases between them. The CDR3 sequence is 19 residues long. The CDR3, as DNA: TGTGCCAGCTCACCAAAAAGGACTGCCGGGACATTGACTACCTACGAGCAGTACTTC. It codes for CASSPKRTAGTLTTYEQYF.

This clone was recorded many times. V is TRBV5-5 and J is TRBJ2-7; D is undetermined. V was pared by 0 bases and J by 9 bases, with 13 bases between. Per germline, CDR1 SGHKS and CDR2 YYEKEE (reference sequence). CDR3 length: 13 amino acids. The CDR3 here is CASSLVAWQGQYF. CDR3 DNA sequence: TGTGCCAGCAGCTTGGTAGCTTGGCAAGGGCAGTACTTC.

This clone was observed a handful of times. The gene calls are TRBV6-1 and TRBJ1-2; TRBD1 aligns across 7 bases. The CDR3 contains 13 residues. In germline, CDR1 is MNHNS, CDR2 SASEGT. The V gene end was trimmed by 8 bases and the J gene end by 8 bases; junction bases not matched to a gene: 11. The CDR3 loop is CASGRAQGEGYTF. CDR3 DNA: TGTGCCAGCGGGCGGGCGCAGGGGGAAGGCTACACCTTC.